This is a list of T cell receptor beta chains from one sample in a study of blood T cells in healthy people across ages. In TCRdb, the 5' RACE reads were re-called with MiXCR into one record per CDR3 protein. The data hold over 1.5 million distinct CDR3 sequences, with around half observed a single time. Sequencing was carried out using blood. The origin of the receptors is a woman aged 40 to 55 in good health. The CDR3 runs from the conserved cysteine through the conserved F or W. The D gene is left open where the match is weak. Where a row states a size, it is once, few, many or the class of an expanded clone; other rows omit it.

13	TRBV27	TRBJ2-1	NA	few	CASRSDGYNEQFF	TGTGCCAGCAGATCGGACGGGTACAATGAGCAGTTCTTC
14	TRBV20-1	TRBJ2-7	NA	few	CSARDGQGGYEQYF	TGCAGTGCTAGAGATGGCCAGGGAGGCTACGAGCAGTACTTC
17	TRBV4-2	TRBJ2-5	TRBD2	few	CASSQVNLAGGLETQYF	TGTGCCAGCAGCCAAGTGAATCTAGCGGGGGGCCTGGAGACCCAGTACTTC
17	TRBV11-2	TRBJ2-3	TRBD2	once	CASSLDSRSGGTDTQYF	TGTGCCAGCAGCTTAGACTCACGTAGCGGGGGGACAGATACGCAGTATTTT
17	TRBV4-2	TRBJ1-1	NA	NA	CASSQGKGLIMNTEAFF	TGTGCCAGCAGCCAAGGTAAAGGACTGATTATGAACACTGAAGCTTTCTTT
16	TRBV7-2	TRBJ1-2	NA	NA	CACSLDVGAGNYGYTF	TGTGCCTGCAGCTTAGATGTGGGGGCAGGGAACTATGGCTACACCTTC
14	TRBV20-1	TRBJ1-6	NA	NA	CSLKPEVINSPLHF	TGCAGTTTGAAACCAGAGGTCATTAATTCACCCCTCCACTTT
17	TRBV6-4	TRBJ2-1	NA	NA	CASSDTPLANSYNEQFF	TGTGCCAGCAGTGACACCCCCCTAGCCAACTCCTACAATGAGCAGTTCTTC
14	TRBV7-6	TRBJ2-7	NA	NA	CASSRERGPYEQYF	TGTGCCAGCAGCCGCGAACGGGGCCCGTACGAGCAGTACTTC
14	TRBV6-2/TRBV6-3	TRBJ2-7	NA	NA	CASREAGYYYEQYF	TGTGCCAGCAGAGAAGCGGGTTATTACTACGAGCAGTACTTC
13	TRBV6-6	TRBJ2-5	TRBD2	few	CASKAGGQETQYF	TGTGCCAGCAAAGCGGGGGGACAAGAGACCCAGTACTTC
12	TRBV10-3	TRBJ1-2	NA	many	CAISEGGYGYTF	TGTGCCATCAGTGAGGGGGGCTATGGCTACACCTTC
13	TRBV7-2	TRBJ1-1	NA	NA	CASSLQKGTEAFF	TGTGCCAGCAGCCTCCAAAAAGGCACTGAAGCTTTCTTT
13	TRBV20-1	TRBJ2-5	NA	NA	CSAIGDLDETQYF	TGCAGTGCTATCGGGGACCTTGATGAGACCCAGTACTTC
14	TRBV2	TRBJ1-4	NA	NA	CASAGRATNEKLFF	TGTGCCAGCGCAGGCAGAGCAACTAATGAAAAACTGTTTTTT